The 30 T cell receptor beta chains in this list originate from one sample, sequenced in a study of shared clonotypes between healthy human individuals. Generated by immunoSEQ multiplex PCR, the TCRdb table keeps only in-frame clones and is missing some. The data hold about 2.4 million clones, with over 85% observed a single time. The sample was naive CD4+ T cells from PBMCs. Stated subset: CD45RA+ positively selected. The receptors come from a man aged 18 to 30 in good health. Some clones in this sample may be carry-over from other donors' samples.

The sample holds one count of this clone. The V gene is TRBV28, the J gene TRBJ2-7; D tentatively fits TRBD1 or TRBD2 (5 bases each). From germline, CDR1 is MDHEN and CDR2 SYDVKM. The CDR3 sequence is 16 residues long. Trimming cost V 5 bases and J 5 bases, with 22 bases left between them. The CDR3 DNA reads TGTGCCAGCAGTCGAAACTTCGGGACCGCCCTGGACGAGCAGTACTTC. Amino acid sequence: CASSRNFGTALDEQYF.

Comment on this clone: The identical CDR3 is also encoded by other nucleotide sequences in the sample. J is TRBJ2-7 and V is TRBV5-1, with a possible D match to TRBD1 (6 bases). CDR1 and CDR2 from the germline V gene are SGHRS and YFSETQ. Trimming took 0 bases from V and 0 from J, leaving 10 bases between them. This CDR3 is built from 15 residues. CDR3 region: CASSLAAGVSYEQYF. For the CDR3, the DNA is TGCGCCAGCAGCTTGGCGGCAGGGGTCTCCTACGAGCAGTACTTC.

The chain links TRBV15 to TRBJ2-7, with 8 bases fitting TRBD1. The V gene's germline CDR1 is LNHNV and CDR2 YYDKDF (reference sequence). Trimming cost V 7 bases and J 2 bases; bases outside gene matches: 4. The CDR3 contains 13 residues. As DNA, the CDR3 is TGTGCCACCAAGGACAGGGTAACCTACGAGCAGTACTTC. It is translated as CATKDRVTYEQYF. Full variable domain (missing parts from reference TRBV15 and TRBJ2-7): DAMVIQNPRYQVTQFGKPVTLSCSQTLNHNVMYWYQQKSSQAPKLLFHYYDKDFNNEADTPDNFQSRRPNTSFCFLDIRSPGLGDTAMYLCATKDRVTYEQYFGPGTRLTVT.

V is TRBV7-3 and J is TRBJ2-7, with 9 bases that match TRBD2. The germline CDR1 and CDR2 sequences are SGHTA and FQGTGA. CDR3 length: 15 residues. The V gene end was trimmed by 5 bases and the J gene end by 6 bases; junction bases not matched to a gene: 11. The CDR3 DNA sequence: TGTGCCAGCAGCCAAACGGGCGGGAGGGCCGCCGAGCAGTACTTC. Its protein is CASSQTGGRAAEQYF.

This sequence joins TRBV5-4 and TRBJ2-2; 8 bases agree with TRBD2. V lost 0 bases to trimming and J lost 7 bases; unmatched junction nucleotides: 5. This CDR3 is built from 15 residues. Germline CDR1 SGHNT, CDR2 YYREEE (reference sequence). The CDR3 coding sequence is TGTGCCAGCAGCTTGGCAACTAGCGGTGTCGGGGAGCTGTTTTTT. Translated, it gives CASSLATSGVGELFF. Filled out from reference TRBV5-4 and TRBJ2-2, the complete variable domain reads ETGVTQSPTHLIKTRGQQVTLRCSSQSGHNTVSWYQQALGQGPQFIFQYYREEENGRGNFPPRFSGLQFPNYSSELNVNALELDDSALYLCASSLATSGVGELFFGEGSRLTVL.

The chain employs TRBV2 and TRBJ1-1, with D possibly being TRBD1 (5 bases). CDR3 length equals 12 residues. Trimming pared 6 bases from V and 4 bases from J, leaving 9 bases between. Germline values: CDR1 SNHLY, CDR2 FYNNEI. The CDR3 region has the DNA TGTGCCAGCAGCAGGGAGAGCACTGAAGCTTTCTTT. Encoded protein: CASSRESTEAFF.

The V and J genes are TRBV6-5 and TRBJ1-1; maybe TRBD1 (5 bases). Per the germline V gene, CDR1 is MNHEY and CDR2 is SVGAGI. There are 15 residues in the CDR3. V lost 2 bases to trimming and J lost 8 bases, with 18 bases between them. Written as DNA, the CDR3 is TGTGCCAGCAGTTACCTCAATGGGGCCTACCCCGAAGCTTTCTTT. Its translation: CASSYLNGAYPEAFF.

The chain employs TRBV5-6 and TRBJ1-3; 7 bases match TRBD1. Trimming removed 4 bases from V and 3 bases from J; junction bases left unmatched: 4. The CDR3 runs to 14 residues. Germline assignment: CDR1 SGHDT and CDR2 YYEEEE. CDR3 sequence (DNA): TGTGCCAGCAGCCACACAGGGGTTGGAAACACCATATATTTT. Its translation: CASSHTGVGNTIYF.

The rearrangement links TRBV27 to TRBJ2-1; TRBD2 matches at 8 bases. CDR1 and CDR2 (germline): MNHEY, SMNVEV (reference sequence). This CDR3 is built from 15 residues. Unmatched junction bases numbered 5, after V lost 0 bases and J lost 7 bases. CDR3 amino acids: CASSLSSGRGNEQFF. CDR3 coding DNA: TGTGCCAGCAGTTTATCAAGCGGGAGAGGGAATGAGCAGTTCTTC.

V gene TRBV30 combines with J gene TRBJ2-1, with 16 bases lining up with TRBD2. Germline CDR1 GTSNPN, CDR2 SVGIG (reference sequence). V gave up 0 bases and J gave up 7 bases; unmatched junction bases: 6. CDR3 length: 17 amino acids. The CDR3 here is CAWSVLGLAGGGNEQFF. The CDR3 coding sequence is TGTGCCTGGAGTGTTCTGGGACTAGCGGGAGGGGGGAATGAGCAGTTCTTC.

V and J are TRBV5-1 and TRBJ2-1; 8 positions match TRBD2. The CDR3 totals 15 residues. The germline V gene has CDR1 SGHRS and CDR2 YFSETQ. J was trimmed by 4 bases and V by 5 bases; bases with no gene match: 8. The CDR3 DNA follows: TGCGCCAGCAGAGAGGGGACTAGTGGGTACAATGAGCAGTTCTTC. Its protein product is CASREGTSGYNEQFF.

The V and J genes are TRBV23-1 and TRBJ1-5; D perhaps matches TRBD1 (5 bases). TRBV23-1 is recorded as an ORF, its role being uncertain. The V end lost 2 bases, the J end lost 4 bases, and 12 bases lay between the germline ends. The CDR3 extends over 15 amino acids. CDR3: CASSQGTGTNQPQHF. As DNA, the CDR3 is TGCGCCAGCAGTCAAGGGACGGGTACTAATCAGCCCCAGCATTTT.

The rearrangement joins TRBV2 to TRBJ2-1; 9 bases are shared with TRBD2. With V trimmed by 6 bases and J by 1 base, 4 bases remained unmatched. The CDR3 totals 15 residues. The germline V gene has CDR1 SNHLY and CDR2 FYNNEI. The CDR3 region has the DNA TGTGCCAGCAGGAAGGGACTAGCTTCCTACAATGAGCAGTTCTTC. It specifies CASRKGLASYNEQFF.

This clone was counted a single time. The CDR3 spells CASSLSSGSRSSYNEQFF. The CDR3 DNA reads TGTGCCAGCAGCTTATCTAGCGGGAGTAGAAGCTCCTACAATGAGCAGTTCTTC. The V and J genes are TRBV7-9 and TRBJ2-1; 10 positions agree with TRBD2. Germline CDR1 reads SEHNR; CDR2 reads FQNEAQ (reference sequence). The CDR3 loop spans 18 amino acids. With 2 bases clipped from V and 0 bases from J, the junction kept 7 bases outside the gene matches.

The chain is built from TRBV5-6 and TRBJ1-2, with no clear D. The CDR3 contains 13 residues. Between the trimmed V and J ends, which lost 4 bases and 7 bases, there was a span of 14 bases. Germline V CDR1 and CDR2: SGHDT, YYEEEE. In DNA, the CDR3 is TGTGCCAGCAGCCCACCTGGAACGATTGGCTACACCTTC. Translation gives CASSPPGTIGYTF. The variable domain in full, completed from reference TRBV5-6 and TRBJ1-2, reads DAGVTQSPTHLIKTRGQQVTLRCSPKSGHDTVSWYQQALGQGPQFIFQYYEEEERQRGNFPDRFSGHQFPNYSSELNVNALLLGDSALYLCASSPPGTIGYTFGSGTRLTVV.

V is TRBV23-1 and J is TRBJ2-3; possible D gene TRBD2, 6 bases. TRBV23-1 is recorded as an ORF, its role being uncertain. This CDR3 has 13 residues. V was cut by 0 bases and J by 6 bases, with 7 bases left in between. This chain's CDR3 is CASSQSGGDTQYF. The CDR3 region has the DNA TGCGCCAGCAGTCAATCTGGGGGGGATACGCAGTATTTT.

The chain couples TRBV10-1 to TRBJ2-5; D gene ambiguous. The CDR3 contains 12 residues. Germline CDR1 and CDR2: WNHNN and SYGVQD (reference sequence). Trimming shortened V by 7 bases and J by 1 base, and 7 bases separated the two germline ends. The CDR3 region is CASKKLQETQYF. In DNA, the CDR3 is TGCGCCAGCAAAAAACTCCAAGAGACCCAGTACTTC.

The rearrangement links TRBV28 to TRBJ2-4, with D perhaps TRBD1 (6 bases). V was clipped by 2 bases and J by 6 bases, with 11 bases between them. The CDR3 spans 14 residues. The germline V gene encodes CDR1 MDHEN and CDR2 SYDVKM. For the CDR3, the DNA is TGTGCCAGCAGTTTAGGGACAAACCTAAACATTCAGTACTTC. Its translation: CASSLGTNLNIQYF.

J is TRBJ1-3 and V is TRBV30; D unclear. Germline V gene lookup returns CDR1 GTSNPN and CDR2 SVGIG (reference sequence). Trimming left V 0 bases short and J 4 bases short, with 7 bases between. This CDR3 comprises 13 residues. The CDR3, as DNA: TGTGCCTGGAGTGTATCGGGAGGAAACACCATATATTTT. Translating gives CAWSVSGGNTIYF.

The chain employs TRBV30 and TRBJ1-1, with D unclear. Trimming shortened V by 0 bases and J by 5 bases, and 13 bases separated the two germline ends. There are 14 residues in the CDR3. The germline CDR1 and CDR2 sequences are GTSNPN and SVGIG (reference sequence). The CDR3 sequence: CAWSVSLGRTEAFF. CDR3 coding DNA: TGTGCCTGGAGTGTAAGCTTAGGGAGAACTGAAGCTTTCTTT.

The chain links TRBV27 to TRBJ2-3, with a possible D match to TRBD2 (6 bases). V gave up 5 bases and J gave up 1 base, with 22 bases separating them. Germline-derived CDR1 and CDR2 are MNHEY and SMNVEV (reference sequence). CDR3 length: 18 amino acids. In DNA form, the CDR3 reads TGTGCCAGCAGTCCCGTAGGGCTGGGGCGGGGCGGCACAGATACGCAGTATTTT. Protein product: CASSPVGLGRGGTDTQYF.

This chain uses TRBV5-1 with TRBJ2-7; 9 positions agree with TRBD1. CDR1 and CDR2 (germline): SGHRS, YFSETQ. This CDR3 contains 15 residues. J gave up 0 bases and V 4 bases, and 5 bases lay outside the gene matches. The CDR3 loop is CASSDGTGSSYEQYF. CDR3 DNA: TGCGCCAGCAGCGACGGGACAGGGAGCTCCTACGAGCAGTACTTC.

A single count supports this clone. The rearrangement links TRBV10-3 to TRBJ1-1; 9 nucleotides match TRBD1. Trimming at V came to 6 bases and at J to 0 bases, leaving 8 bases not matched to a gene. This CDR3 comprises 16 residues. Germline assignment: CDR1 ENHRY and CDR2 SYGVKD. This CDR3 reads CAISQGQGLLNTEAFF. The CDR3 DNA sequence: TGTGCCATCAGCCAGGGACAGGGTCTCTTGAACACTGAAGCTTTCTTT.

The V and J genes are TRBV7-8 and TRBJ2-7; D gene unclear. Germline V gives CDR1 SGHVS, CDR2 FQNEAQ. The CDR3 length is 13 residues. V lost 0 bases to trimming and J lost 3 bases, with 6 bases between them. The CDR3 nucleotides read TGTGCCAGCAGCTTAGCACCCCTCTACGAGCAGTACTTC. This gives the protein CASSLAPLYEQYF.

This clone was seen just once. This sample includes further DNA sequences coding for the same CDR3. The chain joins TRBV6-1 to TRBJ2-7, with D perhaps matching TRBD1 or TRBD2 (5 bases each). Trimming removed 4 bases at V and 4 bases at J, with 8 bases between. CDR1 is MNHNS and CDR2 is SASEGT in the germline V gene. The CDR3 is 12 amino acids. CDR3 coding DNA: TGTGCCAGCAGTGTCGGGGCGTACGAGCAGTACTTC. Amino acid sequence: CASSVGAYEQYF.

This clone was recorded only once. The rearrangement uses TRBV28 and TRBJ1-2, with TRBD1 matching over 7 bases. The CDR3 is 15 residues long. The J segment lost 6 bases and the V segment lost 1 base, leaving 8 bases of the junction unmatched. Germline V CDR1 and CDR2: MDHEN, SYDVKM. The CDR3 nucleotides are TGTGCCAGCAGTTTATTGGCCCGGCAGGGGGATGGCTACACCTTC. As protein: CASSLLARQGDGYTF.

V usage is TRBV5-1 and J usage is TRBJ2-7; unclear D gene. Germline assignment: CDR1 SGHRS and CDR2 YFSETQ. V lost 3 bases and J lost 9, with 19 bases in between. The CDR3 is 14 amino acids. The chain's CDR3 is CASSSEDGSRGQYF. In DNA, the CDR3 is TGCGCCAGCAGCTCCGAGGACGGCTCCCGCGGGCAGTACTTC.

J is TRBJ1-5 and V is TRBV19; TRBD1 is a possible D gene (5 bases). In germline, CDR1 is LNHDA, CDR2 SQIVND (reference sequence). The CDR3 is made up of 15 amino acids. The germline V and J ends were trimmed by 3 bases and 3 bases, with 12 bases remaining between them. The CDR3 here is CASSIPDRNNQPQHF. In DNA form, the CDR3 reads TGTGCCAGTAGTATCCCAGACAGAAACAATCAGCCCCAGCATTTT. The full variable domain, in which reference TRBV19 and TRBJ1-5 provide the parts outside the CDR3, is DGGITQSPKYLFRKEGQNVTLSCEQNLNHDAMYWYRQDPGQGLRLIYYSQIVNDFQKGDIAEGYSVSREKKESFPLTVTSAQKNPTAFYLCASSIPDRNNQPQHFGDGTRLSIL.

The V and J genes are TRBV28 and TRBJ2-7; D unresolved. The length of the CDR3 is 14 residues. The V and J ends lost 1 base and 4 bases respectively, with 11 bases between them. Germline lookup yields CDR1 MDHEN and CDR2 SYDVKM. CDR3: CASSLSGPQYEQYF. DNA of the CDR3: TGTGCCAGCAGTTTATCCGGACCCCAGTACGAGCAGTACTTC.

The CDR3 DNA is TGTGCCAGCAGCCCCCAGGGGGGGATCTCCTACAATGAGCAGTTCTTC. This codes for CASSPQGGISYNEQFF. V gene TRBV9 combines with J gene TRBJ2-1; either TRBD1 or TRBD2 may supply D (7 bases each). The CDR3 length is 16 residues. The V end was cut by 4 bases, the J end by 0 bases, with 14 bases between. Germline V CDR1 and CDR2: SGDLS, YYNGEE.